The entry that follows covers one T cell receptor (beta chain) sequence. This clone's antigen is unknown. One base away lies a much larger clone, so this may be a sequencing read error. A constant-region primer and ProtoScript II reverse transcriptase were used to reverse-transcribe TCRbeta-specific cDNA from around 530 ng total RNA. Three nested multiplex PCR rounds, following a slightly modified ARM-PCR procedure, were used to build the TCRbeta libraries. Each of the first two PCR rounds ran for about 10 cycles and used multiplex TRBV1-TRBV30 forward primers together with a Cbeta reverse primer. Sample barcodes and Illumina adapters were added in a final 25-cycle PCR with Deep VentR polymerase. Before sequencing, amplicons between 200 and 500 bp were purified from gel using a QIAquick gel extraction kit. An Illumina HiSeq 2500 was used to sequence the TCRbeta amplicons, generating 250-bp paired-end reads. The original pipeline was this. Quality trimming of reads was performed with Trimmomatic v0.33, and paired reads were merged with FLASH v1.2.11 so that full CDR3 sequences could be recovered. MiGEC v1.2.1b assigned V, D and J germline segments to the rearranged TCRbeta sequences. Clonotype statistics and Shannon-Wiener diversity indices were calculated with VDJtools v1.0.0. To reduce sampling bias, subsequent analyses other than the diversity analysis used only the 250 most abundant clonotypes in each sample. TCRdb reran the public reads through fastp at Q25 and MiXCR, keeping productive beta chains. Entries that share a CDR3 protein sequence are merged under the most common genes and DNA. What appears here as the V and J calls and clone size reflects TCRdb's work, not the paper's. This sample holds tens of thousands of distinct CDR3 sequences; 71% were observed only once. The ten largest clones take up around a third of the sample.

Without any cell sorting, total RNA and DNA were extracted together from around 18-30 mg of bulk tissue using the AllPrep DNA/RNA mini kit. Roughly 5 patients with histopathologically diagnosed primary liver carcinoma underwent surgical resection in China between November 2015 and 2016. At the time of sampling, the patients had chronic HBV infection and had not received any treatment. Each tumor was sampled at five spatially separated regions: the tumor centre plus the superior, inferior, left-lateral and right-lateral poles. More than 85% viable tumor cells were found by histology in every tumor sample. Pieces of fresh tumor and adjacent tissue were cut in half, with one half kept in RNAlater at -80 degrees C and the other half sent for histology. The data originate from a study of tumor-infiltrating lymphocytes in primary liver carcinoma (dated by TCRdb to the late 2010s). Regarding the complete study: Hepatocellular carcinoma (four) or combined HCC and intrahepatic cholangiocarcinoma (one) was present in the five patients, who were three men and two women aged 30 to 69 years. The tumors of the five patients were staged as T1-T3 N0M0, with maximum diameters ranging from 4.2 to 10 cm. Each sample produced roughly 3.65 to 8 million productive TCRbeta reads, and read depth showed no significant difference between tissue types. For each liver tumor, the study sampled five regions along with adjacent normal tissue and blood, and applied TCRbeta repertoire sequencing, expression microarrays and whole-exome sequencing. A total of 35 specimens from 5 patients, comprising some 25 tumor regions, 5 adjacent noncancerous liver tissues and 5 peripheral blood samples, were covered by TCRbeta repertoire sequencing. To link TCRbeta repertoire diversity with the local molecular phenotype, the approximately 23 tumor region samples were profiled using Agilent mRNA microarrays. Repertoires from technical replicates were highly reproducible, with mean shared-clone rates approximately 0.88 and correlation coefficients above 0.95.

For CDR1 and CDR2, the germline V gene (reference sequence) lists DFQATT and SNEGSKA. Including the terminal cysteine and phenylalanine, the CDR3 comprises 13 residues. Only the CDR3 portion is preserved as DNA: 39 bases, with reading frame beginning at the first base. Study-wide findings and limitations: Only the TCR beta chain was sequenced, which likely underestimates true repertoire diversity because unpaired alpha chains were not captured. A significantly larger repertoire fraction was made up by the top 250 clones in tumors than in blood (p = 0.039). Comparison of CD4+ and CD8+ T cell repertoires was precluded by the use of bulk unsorted samples. The study included only five or six patients, and the authors note findings should be validated in a larger study. Pairs of tumor regions showed greater repertoire overlap (mean about 36%) than tumor-adjacent pairs (17%) or tumor-blood pairs (approximately 15%), which is consistent with antigen-driven expansion. Just about 7-25% of top clones turned up in all five regions of a tumor, which suggests spatial heterogeneity among tumor-infiltrating T cells.

The V and J segments used are TRBV20-1 and TRBJ1-2; 7 nucleotides in the junction match TRBD1. Sequencing was performed on liver tumor tissue from sampling region 3. Interpreted using the paper, the cell subset or site label stands for: tumor region T3, left-lateral pole. The TCR sequence derives from a woman aged 25 to 39 with primary liver carcinoma and hepatitis B virus infection. CDR3 protein: CSATSGQVDGYNF. The sequenced DNA is TGCAGTGCCACATCAGGACAGGTAGATGGCTACAACTTC.